This TCR beta chain was retrieved from a study of blood T cell repertoires in COVID-19. Data came from immunoSEQ multiplex PCR; TCRdb stores just in-frame clones and leaves some out. The sample lists hundreds of thousands of clones; 65% to 90% were seen once. In assigning cohorts, the study relied on participant-reported clinical history. Each recovered donor of Cohort 3 presented with two negative PCRs, clearance, or symptom resolution. This clone was observed a single time. The germline V gene encodes CDR1 SQVTM and CDR2 ANQGSEA. The V segment lost 4 bases and the J segment 4 bases; nucleotides outside the gene matches: 4. The CDR3 is made up of 13 amino acids.

Sample: PBMCs or T cells enriched from blood (not recorded which). The source is a man aged 35 to 55 who had recovered from COVID-19. J is TRBJ2-5 and V is TRBV29-1; the match to TRBD2 covers 9 bases. CDR3 sequence: CSVASGIRETQYF. CDR3 DNA: TGCAGCGTTGCTAGCGGGATCCGAGAGACCCAGTACTTC.